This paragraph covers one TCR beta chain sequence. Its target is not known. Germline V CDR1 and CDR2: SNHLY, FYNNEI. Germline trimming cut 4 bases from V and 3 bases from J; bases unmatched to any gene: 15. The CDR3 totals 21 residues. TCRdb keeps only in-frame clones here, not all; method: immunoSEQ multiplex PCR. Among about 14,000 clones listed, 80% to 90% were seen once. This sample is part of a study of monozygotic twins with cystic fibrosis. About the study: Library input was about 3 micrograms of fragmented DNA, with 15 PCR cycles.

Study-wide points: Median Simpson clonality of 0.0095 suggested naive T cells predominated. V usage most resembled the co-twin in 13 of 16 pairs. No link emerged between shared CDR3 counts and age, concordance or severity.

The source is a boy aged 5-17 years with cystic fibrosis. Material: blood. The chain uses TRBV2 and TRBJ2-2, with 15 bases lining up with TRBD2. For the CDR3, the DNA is TGTGCCAGCAGTGTCTCGAAAACGGGGACTAGCGGGGGGACAGACACCGGGGAGCTGTTTTTT. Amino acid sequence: CASSVSKTGTSGGTDTGELFF.